This TCR beta chain was identified in a study of neurological immune-mediated disorders. This clonotype was counted many times. Its antigen is unknown. Every sequencing run drew on 15-18 subjects and yielded over 180 million TCR-beta sequences. TCRdb recomputed calls from the 5' RACE reads with MiXCR, one row per CDR3 protein. The table includes 65,000 to 90,000 distinct CDR3 sequences, around 4.6% detected once. Study-level results: The level of TCR clonal expansion was highest in patients with HTLV-1-associated myelopathy and lowest in multiple sclerosis, where it fell below the level seen in healthy controls. No CDR3 amino acid sequences were shared by expanded clones across subjects, suggesting private repertoires in all groups.

This CDR3 contains 16 residues. Per germline, CDR1 SGHKS and CDR2 YYEKEE (reference sequence). The junction had 7 bases not matched to a gene; V was cut back by 0 bases and J by 5 bases. 2 million unsorted PBMCs were stored in RNAlater at -80 °C before RNA extraction. J is TRBJ2-3 and V is TRBV5-5, with 9 nucleotides matching TRBD2. The receptor was derived from a young woman with multiple sclerosis. The source material was PBMCs. This CDR3 is CASSLEAGGLGDTQYF. The DNA of the CDR3 is TGTGCCAGCAGCTTGGAGGCGGGGGGGTTAGGAGATACGCAGTATTTT. Full variable domain (rest looked up from reference TRBV5-5 and TRBJ2-3): DAGVTQSPTHLIKTRGQQVTLRCSPISGHKSVSWYQQVLGQGPQFIFQYYEKEERGRGNFPDRFSARQFPNYSSELNVNALLLGDSALYLCASSLEAGGLGDTQYFGPGTRLTVL.